These 24 T cell receptor beta chains were all obtained from the same sample, sequenced in a study of low-dose radiotherapy and immunotherapy resistance in tumors. The authors ran about 18 PCR cycles to amplify TCRs with a constant-region primer and V-primer adapter. TCRdb re-derived calls from the reads in MiXCR, one entry per CDR3 protein. In the table there are roughly 48,000 distinct CDR3 sequences, 33% of which are singletons. The time point denotes: after trial treatment. Treatment indicated: LDRT plus nivolumab, ipilimumab, low-dose cyclophosphamide and aspirin (RACIN trial). The input for sequencing was PBMCs, taken after low-dose radiotherapy plus immunotherapy. All receptors derive from a male donor with rectosigmoid adenocarcinoma.

Ten or more counts support this clonotype. The chain has TRBV12-3 or TRBV12-4 and TRBJ2-3, with a possible D match to TRBD1 (5 bases). The CDR3 runs to 13 residues. Trimming shortened V by 7 bases and J by 1 base, and 9 bases separated the two germline ends. The CDR3 region is CASIPQGTDTQYF. CDR3 in DNA: TGTGCCAGCATCCCACAGGGCACAGATACGCAGTATTTT.

This clonotype was counted many times. The gene calls are TRBV7-2 and TRBJ2-7, with D possibly matching TRBD1 (6 bases). The germline V gene encodes CDR1 SGHTA and CDR2 FQGNSA. CDR3 length: 13 residues. Deletions cut 8 bases from V and 4 bases from J, with 15 bases between. CDR3 residues: CASRVGQRYEQYF. The DNA for the CDR3 is TGTGCCAGCCGAGTAGGACAGAGGTACGAGCAGTACTTC.

At least ten counts were recorded for this clonotype. The chain links TRBV6-2 or TRBV6-3 to TRBJ2-2, with 7 bases fitting TRBD1. The germline CDR1 and CDR2 sequences are MNHEY and SVGEGT. Germline trimming cut 6 bases from V and 2 bases from J; bases unmatched to any gene: 9. This CDR3 comprises 16 residues. DNA of the CDR3: TGTGCCAGCAGACCAGGGGGTTTCCTAAACACCGGGGAGCTGTTTTTT. This encodes CASRPGGFLNTGELFF.

J is TRBJ2-7 and V is TRBV12-3 or TRBV12-4, with D tentatively TRBD1 or TRBD2 (5 bases each). With 5 bases removed from V and 7 bases from J, the gap between germline ends came to 24 bases. This CDR3 region has 16 residues. CDR3 residues: CASSRPTRDASSEQYF. The CDR3 coding sequence is TGTGCCAGCAGTCGACCTACCAGGGACGCCTCGTCGGAGCAGTACTTC.

On this clonotype itself: A read error is likely here: a far larger clone is one base away. The gene calls are TRBV9 and TRBJ1-4; D is possibly TRBD1 (6 bases). The CDR3 runs 15 residues. From germline, CDR1 is SGDLS and CDR2 YYNGEE. Between the trimmed V and J ends, which lost 4 bases and 7 bases, there was a span of 17 bases. CDR3 amino acids: CASSTGQGIGEKLFF. The CDR3 DNA reads as TGTGCCAGCAGCACAGGGCAGGGTATCGGTGAAAAACTGTTTTTT. The variable domain in full, completed from reference TRBV9 and TRBJ1-4, reads DSGVTQTPKHLITATGQRVTLRCSPRSGDLSVYWYQQSLDQGLQFLIQYYNGEERAKGNILERFSAQQFPDLHSELNLSSLELGDSALYFCASSTGQGIGEKLFFGSGTQLSVL.

This clonotype was seen at least ten times. The CDR3 spells CASSLDRVDYGYTF. Written as DNA, the CDR3 is TGTGCCAGCAGCTTGGACAGGGTCGACTATGGCTACACCTTC. The chain employs TRBV4-2 and TRBJ1-2; 8 nucleotides line up with TRBD1. V gave up 5 bases and J gave up 3 bases; unmatched junction bases: 5. Germline V lookup: CDR1 LGHNA, CDR2 YNFKEQ. This CDR3 is built from 14 residues.

This clonotype has ten or more counts. V usage is TRBV27 and J usage is TRBJ2-1; D gene ambiguous. The germline V gene encodes CDR1 MNHEY and CDR2 SMNVEV (reference sequence). CDR3 length: 11 residues. V shed 5 bases and J shed 9 bases, with 8 bases lying between them. The CDR3 reads CASSTAFEQFF. The DNA of the CDR3 is TGTGCCAGCAGTACAGCGTTTGAGCAGTTCTTC.

This clonotype was counted at least ten times. This chain links TRBV7-9 with TRBJ1-2; D is ambiguous. The CDR3 has 13 residues. Germline V gene sequence: CDR1 SEHNR, CDR2 FQNEAQ (reference sequence). Trimming left V 3 bases short and J 6 bases short, with 11 bases between. The CDR3 protein is CASSFEAGNGYTF. The CDR3, as DNA: TGTGCCAGCAGCTTCGAGGCGGGTAATGGCTACACCTTC. The full variable domain, in which reference TRBV7-9 and TRBJ1-2 provide the parts outside the CDR3, is DTGVSQNPRHKITKRGQNVTFRCDPISEHNRLYWYRQTLGQGPEFLTYFQNEAQLEKSRLLSDRFSAERPKGSFSTLEIQRTEQGDSAMYLCASSFEAGNGYTFGSGTRLTVV.

This clonotype was counted a single time. The V call is TRBV27, the J call TRBJ1-5, with TRBD1 matching 7 bases. Per germline, CDR1 MNHEY and CDR2 SMNVEV (reference sequence). The CDR3 covers 14 residues. Unmatched junction bases numbered 3, after V lost 2 bases and J lost 5 bases. CDR3 DNA: TGTGCCAGCAGTTTAGGCAGGGGGTATCAGCCCCAGCATTTT. It yields the protein CASSLGRGYQPQHF.

This clonotype was observed a few times. CDR3 amino acids: CASSFSQETQYF. The CDR3, as DNA: TGTGCCAGCTCATTCAGCCAAGAGACCCAGTACTTC. The chain is built from TRBV18 and TRBJ2-5; D gene ambiguous. CDR1 KGHSH and CDR2 LQKENI come from the germline V gene. V was pared by 5 bases and J by 1 base, with 5 bases between. The CDR3 spans 12 residues.

The V and J genes are TRBV7-9 and TRBJ2-7; D gene unclear. V lost 1 base to trimming and J lost 5 bases, with 6 bases between them. The CDR3 length is 12 residues. Germline-derived CDR1 and CDR2 are SEHNR and FQNEAQ (reference sequence). This chain's CDR3 is CASSLGRNEQYF. DNA of the CDR3: TGTGCCAGCAGCTTAGGACGTAACGAGCAGTACTTC. The variable domain in full, completed from reference TRBV7-9 and TRBJ2-7, reads DTGVSQNPRHKITKRGQNVTFRCDPISEHNRLYWYRQTLGQGPEFLTYFQNEAQLEKSRLLSDRFSAERPKGSFSTLEIQRTEQGDSAMYLCASSLGRNEQYFGPGTRLTVT.

This clonotype has at least ten counts. The chain links TRBV7-2 to TRBJ2-1, with D maybe TRBD2 (5 bases). The V and J ends lost 3 bases and 8 bases respectively, with 14 bases between them. Germline V gene lookup returns CDR1 SGHTA and CDR2 FQGNSA. The length of the CDR3 is 14 residues. In nucleotides, the CDR3 is TGTGCCAGCAGCTTTTTTCCGGGAATCGATGAGCAGTTCTTC. Its protein is CASSFFPGIDEQFF.

Many counts were recorded for this clonotype. The rearrangement links TRBV11-3 to TRBJ1-1; TRBD1 might be the D (5 bases). CDR3 length: 13 amino acids. V was trimmed by 5 bases and J by 6 bases, leaving 13 bases between them. The germline gives CDR1 SGHNT, CDR2 YENEEA. The CDR3 spells CASSRGGRAEAFF. The CDR3 coding sequence is TGTGCCAGCAGCCGGGGGGGGAGGGCTGAAGCTTTCTTT.

This clonotype showed up many times. The chain carries TRBV28 and TRBJ1-6; possibly TRBD1 for D (5 bases). CDR1 is MDHEN and CDR2 is SYDVKM in the germline V gene. V lost 6 bases, J lost 7 bases, and 16 bases lay in between. This CDR3 spans 15 amino acids. CDR3 loop: CASRPTTGRNSPLHF. The CDR3 DNA reads as TGTGCCAGCAGGCCTACCACAGGAAGGAATTCACCCCTCCACTTT.

V is TRBV5-1 and J is TRBJ2-1; no reliable D call. Trimming took 4 bases from V and 2 from J, leaving 16 bases between them. Germline V gives CDR1 SGHRS, CDR2 YFSETQ. The CDR3 loop spans 16 amino acids. CDR3 sequence reads: CASSPGSWSPYNEQFF. CDR3 bases: TGCGCCAGCAGCCCCGGGTCGTGGAGTCCCTACAATGAGCAGTTCTTC.

This clonotype occurred many times. The V call is TRBV6-2 or TRBV6-3, the J call TRBJ2-2; TRBD2 might be the D (6 bases). Per the germline V gene, CDR1 is MNHEY and CDR2 is SVGEGT. The CDR3 is 15 residues long. V dropped 5 bases and J dropped 0 bases, with 10 bases sitting between them. DNA of the CDR3: TGTGCCAGCAGTGTCGGGACTTCGAACACCGGGGAGCTGTTTTTT. Amino acid sequence: CASSVGTSNTGELFF.

V gene TRBV7-2 combines with J gene TRBJ1-6, with D maybe TRBD1 (6 bases). V was clipped by 3 bases and J by 6 bases, with 9 bases between them. Germline lookup yields CDR1 SGHTA and CDR2 FQGNSA. This CDR3 is built from 14 residues. CDR3 DNA: TGTGCCAGCAGCTTCCAGGGGTCTAATTCACCCCTCCACTTT. Amino acids: CASSFQGSNSPLHF.

This clonotype was detected ten times or more. This rearrangement joins TRBV28 to TRBJ2-5; D not resolved. CDR1 and CDR2 (germline): MDHEN, SYDVKM. The V gene lost 5 bases and the J gene lost 2 bases, with 12 bases spanning the gap. CDR3 size: 14 residues. In DNA, the CDR3 is TGTGCCAGCAGTCGATACATGGGGCAAGAGACCCAGTACTTC. This translates into CASSRYMGQETQYF.

The chain has TRBV5-1 and TRBJ1-2; D is unresolved. CDR1 SGHRS and CDR2 YFSETQ come from the germline V gene. The CDR3 contains 10 residues. With 5 bases removed from V and 8 bases from J, the gap between germline ends came to 7 bases. The CDR3 region has the DNA TGCGCCAGCAGTAAGGAGGGCTACACCTTC. This sequence encodes CASSKEGYTF.

This clonotype was picked up many times. V is TRBV9 and J is TRBJ1-6, with TRBD1 matching over 7 bases. Germline loops: CDR1 SGDLS, CDR2 YYNGEE. The CDR3 is 15 residues long. J was trimmed by 6 bases and V by 0 bases; bases with no gene match: 3. CDR3 protein: CASSVDDRVNSPLHF. The CDR3 DNA reads TGTGCCAGCAGCGTAGATGACAGGGTTAATTCACCCCTCCACTTT.

The rearrangement uses TRBV3-1 and TRBJ2-1; TRBD1 aligns across 7 bases. The CDR3 is 14 residues long. The ends lost 4 bases at V and 5 bases at J; junction bases unmatched: 5. CDR1 is LGHDT and CDR2 is YNNKEL in the germline V gene (reference sequence). The CDR3 sequence: CASSRTGADNEQFF. The CDR3 DNA follows: TGTGCCAGCAGCCGCACAGGGGCTGACAATGAGCAGTTCTTC.

This chain uses TRBV7-6 with TRBJ2-6; 7 bases line up with TRBD1. The junction had 4 bases not matched to a gene; V was cut back by 4 bases and J by 1 base. This CDR3 is built from 16 residues. Germline loops: CDR1 SGHVS, CDR2 FNYEAQ. The CDR3 bases are TGTGCCAGCAGCTCGCTCAGGGGGTCTGGGGCCAACGTCCTGACTTTC. Its protein is CASSSLRGSGANVLTF.

This clonotype was seen repeatedly, ten times or more. J is TRBJ2-2 and V is TRBV6-2 or TRBV6-3, with D possibly matching TRBD1 (7 bases). Trimming took 6 bases from V and 5 from J, leaving 16 bases between them. The CDR3 covers 15 residues. Germline CDR1 is MNHEY and CDR2 is SVGEGT. CDR3 nucleotide sequence: TGTGCCAGCAGGACAGGGAGGAGAGAGACCGGGGAGCTGTTTTTT. As protein: CASRTGRRETGELFF.

The genes are TRBV11-2 and TRBJ2-1; 7 bases map to TRBD2. The CDR3 is 15 amino acids. With V trimmed by 3 bases and J by 8 bases, 10 bases remained unmatched. Germline lookup yields CDR1 SGHAT and CDR2 FQNNGV. CDR3 nucleotide sequence: TGTGCCAGCAGCTTCCCTTGGCGGGAGCGTCATGAGCAGTTCTTC. It translates to CASSFPWRERHEQFF.